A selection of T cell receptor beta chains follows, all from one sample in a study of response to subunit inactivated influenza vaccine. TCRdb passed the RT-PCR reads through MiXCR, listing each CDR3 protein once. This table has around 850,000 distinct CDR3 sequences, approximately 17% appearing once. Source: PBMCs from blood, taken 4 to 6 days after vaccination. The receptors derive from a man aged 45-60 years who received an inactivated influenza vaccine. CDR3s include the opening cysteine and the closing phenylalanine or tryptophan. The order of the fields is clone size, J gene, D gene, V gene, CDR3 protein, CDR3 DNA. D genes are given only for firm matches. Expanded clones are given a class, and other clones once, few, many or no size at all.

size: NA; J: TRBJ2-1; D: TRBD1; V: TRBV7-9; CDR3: CASSYGQGASSYNEQFF; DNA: TGTGCCAGCAGCTATGGACAGGGGGCCAGCTCCTACAATGAGCAGTTCTTC
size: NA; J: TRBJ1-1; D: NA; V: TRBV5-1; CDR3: CASSYYRDTEAFF; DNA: TGCGCCAGCAGCTACTACAGGGACACTGAAGCTTTCTTT
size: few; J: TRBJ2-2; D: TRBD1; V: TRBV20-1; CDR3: CSALPRDRVHTGELFF; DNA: TGCAGTGCGTTGCCCCGGGACAGGGTACACACCGGGGAGCTGTTTTTT
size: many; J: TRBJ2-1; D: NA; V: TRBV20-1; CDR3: CSARGLNEQFF; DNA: TGCAGTGCTAGAGGATTAAATGAGCAGTTCTTC
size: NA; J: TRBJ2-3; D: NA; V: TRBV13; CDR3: CASSLTGGTPDTQYF; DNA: TGTGCCAGCAGCTTAACAGGTGGTACACCAGATACGCAGTATTTT
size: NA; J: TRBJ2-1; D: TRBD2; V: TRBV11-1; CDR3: CASSSPVGMTGGRTTHEQFF; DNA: TGTGCCAGCAGCTCCCCTGTCGGCATGACCGGCGGGAGGACTACACATGAGCAGTTCTTC
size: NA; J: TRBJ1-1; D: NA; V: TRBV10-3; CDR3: CAISADFGNTEAFF; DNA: TGTGCCATCAGTGCGGACTTCGGGAACACTGAAGCTTTCTTT
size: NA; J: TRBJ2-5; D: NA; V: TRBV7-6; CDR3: CASSLEWGLETQYF; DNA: TGTGCCAGCAGCTTAGAGTGGGGCTTGGAGACCCAGTACTTC
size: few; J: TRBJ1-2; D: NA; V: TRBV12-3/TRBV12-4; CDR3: CATSLGSYGYTF; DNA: TGTGCCACATCTCTCGGGTCCTATGGCTACACCTTC
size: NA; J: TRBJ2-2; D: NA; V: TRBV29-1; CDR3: CSVVGVTGELFF; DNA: TGCAGCGTTGTCGGGGTCACCGGGGAGCTGTTTTTT
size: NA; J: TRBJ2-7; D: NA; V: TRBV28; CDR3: CASSSGGGPVHKQYF; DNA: TGTGCCAGCAGTTCTGGGGGGGGCCCGGTACACAAGCAGTACTTC
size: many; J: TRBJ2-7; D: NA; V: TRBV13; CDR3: CASSLRDGNYEQYF; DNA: TGTGCCAGCAGCCTTAGGGACGGGAACTACGAGCAGTACTTC
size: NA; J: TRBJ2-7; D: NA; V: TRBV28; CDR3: CASSLWDTNPYEQYF; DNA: TGTGCCAGCAGTTTATGGGACACCAATCCCTACGAGCAGTACTTC
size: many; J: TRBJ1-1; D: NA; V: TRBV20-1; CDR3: CSASRTSGGTEAFF; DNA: TGCAGTGCTAGTCGGACCTCGGGGGGCACTGAAGCTTTCTTT
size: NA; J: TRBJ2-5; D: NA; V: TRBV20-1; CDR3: CSARGGQGRETQYF; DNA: TGCAGTGCTAGAGGGGGGCAGGGGAGAGAGACCCAGTACTTC
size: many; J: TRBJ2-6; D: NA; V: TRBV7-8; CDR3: CASNPHSETLVSGANVLTF; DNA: TGTGCCAGCAACCCCCACTCGGAGACGTTGGTTTCTGGGGCCAACGTCCTGACTTTC
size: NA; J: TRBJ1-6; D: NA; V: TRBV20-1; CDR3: CSAGDHGNSPLHF; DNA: TGCAGTGCTGGGGACCATGGGAATTCACCCCTCCACTTT
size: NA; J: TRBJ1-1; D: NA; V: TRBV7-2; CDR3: CASRREIDTEAFF; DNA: TGTGCCAGCAGGCGGGAGATCGACACTGAAGCTTTCTTT
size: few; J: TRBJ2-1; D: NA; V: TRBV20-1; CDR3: CSASPFGDEQFF; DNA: TGCAGTGCTAGCCCTTTTGGCGATGAGCAGTTCTTC
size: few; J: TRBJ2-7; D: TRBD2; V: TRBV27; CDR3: CASRSGTSGRGVYF; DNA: TGTGCCAGCAGGTCCGGGACTAGCGGGAGGGGGGTGTACTTC
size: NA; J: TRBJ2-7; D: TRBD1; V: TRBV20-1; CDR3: CSASRSRGRDEQYF; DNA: TGCAGTGCTAGTAGGTCCAGGGGGCGAGACGAGCAGTACTTC
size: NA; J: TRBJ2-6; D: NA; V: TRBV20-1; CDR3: CSAKEGWSGANVLTF; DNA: TGCAGTGCTAAAGAAGGGTGGTCTGGGGCCAACGTCCTGACTTTC
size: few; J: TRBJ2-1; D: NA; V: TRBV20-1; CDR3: CSAYGTYVNEQFF; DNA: TGCAGTGCTTACGGGACCTACGTGAATGAGCAGTTCTTC
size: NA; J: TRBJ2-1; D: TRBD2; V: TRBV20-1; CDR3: CSAQGLADNEQFF; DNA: TGCAGTGCCCAGGGACTAGCGGACAATGAGCAGTTCTTC
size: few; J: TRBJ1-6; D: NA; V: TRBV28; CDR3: CASSFLPSSREIRSSYNSPLHF; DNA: TGTGCCAGCAGTTTCCTCCCGTCGAGCAGGGAAATTAGAAGCTCCTATAATTCACCCCTCCACTTT
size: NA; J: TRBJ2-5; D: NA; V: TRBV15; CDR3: CATSWGRETQYF; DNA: TGTGCCACCTCGTGGGGACGGGAGACCCAGTACTTC
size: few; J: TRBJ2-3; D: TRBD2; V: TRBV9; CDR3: CASSSRLADRDTQYF; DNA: TGTGCCAGCAGCTCTCGACTAGCGGACCGTGATACGCAGTATTTT
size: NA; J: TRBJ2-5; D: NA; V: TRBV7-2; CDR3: CASSRQTRAQETQYF; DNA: TGTGCCAGCAGCCGCCAGACGAGGGCCCAAGAGACCCAGTACTTC
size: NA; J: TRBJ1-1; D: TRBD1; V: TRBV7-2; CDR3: CASSLAWQGGTEAFF; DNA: TGTGCCAGCAGCTTAGCATGGCAGGGGGGGACTGAAGCTTTCTTT
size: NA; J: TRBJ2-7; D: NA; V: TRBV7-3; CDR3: CASSLRYDGPEQYF; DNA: TGTGCCAGCAGCTTAAGATACGATGGACCCGAGCAGTACTTC
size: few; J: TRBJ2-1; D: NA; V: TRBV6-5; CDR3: CASSSGRLGDEQFF; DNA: TGTGCCAGCAGTTCCGGTAGGCTGGGCGATGAGCAGTTCTTC
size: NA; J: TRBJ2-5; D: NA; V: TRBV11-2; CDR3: CASAQARPLGGGRVTQYF; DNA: TGTGCCAGCGCCCAAGCCCGTCCGCTTGGTGGGGGGCGGGTGACCCAGTACTTC